Below, 27 T cell receptor beta chains from the same sample are listed, as sequenced in a study of PD-1 blockade in mismatch repair-deficient tumors. Assay: immunoSEQ multiplex PCR; the TCRdb copy retains only in-frame clones and omits some. The sample includes over 13,000 clones, around 84% of them seen just once. Time point meaning: identical roughly eleven-day culture without peptide (control). Their antigens are not known. The sequenced sample was cells cultured in vitro, obtained from a patient treated with pembrolizumab. These receptor sequences come from an adult with mismatch repair-deficient cancer.

This chain uses TRBV19 with TRBJ2-2; unclear D gene. Germline assignment: CDR1 LNHDA and CDR2 SQIVND (reference sequence). V was pared by 5 bases and J by 8 bases, with 9 bases between. This CDR3 spans 12 amino acids. The CDR3 DNA reads as TGTGCCAGTAGTCGGAGAGTGGGGGAGCTGTTTTTT. It codes for CASSRRVGELFF.

The genes are TRBV20-1 and TRBJ2-1; perhaps TRBD1 as D (5 bases). Looked up from germline, CDR1 is DFQATT and CDR2 is SNEGSKA (reference sequence). The germline V and J ends were trimmed by 6 bases and 6 bases, with 9 bases remaining between them. This CDR3 has 11 residues. The DNA of the CDR3 is TGCAGTGCCAGGGTGGGCAATGAGCAGTTCTTC. Amino acid sequence: CSARVGNEQFF.

The chain carries TRBV5-4 and TRBJ2-5; D ambiguous. The V end was cut by 4 bases, the J end by 2 bases, with 3 bases between. This CDR3 comprises 11 residues. Germline V gene lookup returns CDR1 SGHNT and CDR2 YYREEE (reference sequence). The CDR3 DNA follows: TGTGCCAGCAGCGCTCAAGAGACCCAGTACTTC. The encoded protein is CASSAQETQYF.

The V gene is TRBV9, the J gene TRBJ2-3; 11 nucleotides align to TRBD2. The CDR3 spans 16 residues. The germline V gene has CDR1 SGDLS and CDR2 YYNGEE. The V segment lost 4 bases and the J segment 0 bases; nucleotides outside the gene matches: 4. In DNA form, the CDR3 reads TGTGCCAGCAGCCCACTAGCGGGGGAAAGCACAGATACGCAGTATTTT. It encodes CASSPLAGESTDTQYF.

The rearrangement links TRBV30 to TRBJ2-6, with 9 nucleotides matching TRBD1. CDR1 is GTSNPN and CDR2 is SVGIG in the germline V gene (reference sequence). V lost 1 base, J lost 1 base, and 5 bases stayed unmatched. The CDR3 consists of 17 residues. CDR3 coding DNA: TGTGCCTGGAGTGATGGGACAGGGAGATCTGGGGCCAACGTCCTGACTTTC. Translating gives CAWSDGTGRSGANVLTF.

This chain links TRBV16 with TRBJ1-1; D is possibly TRBD1 (5 bases). The V end was cut by 0 bases, the J end by 1 base, with 9 bases between. The CDR3 length is 15 residues. Germline-derived CDR1 and CDR2 are KGHSY and FQNENV. The CDR3 sequence: CASSQSWGKNTEAFF. In nucleotides, the CDR3 is TGTGCCAGCAGCCAATCATGGGGGAAGAACACTGAAGCTTTCTTT. Full variable domain (remainder filled in from reference TRBV16 and TRBJ1-1): GEEVAQTPKHLVRGEGQKAKLYCAPIKGHSYVFWYQQVLKNEFKFLISFQNENVFDETGMPKERFSAKCLPNSPCSLEIQATKLEDSAVYFCASSQSWGKNTEAFFGQGTRLTVV.

CDR3 sequence (DNA): TGTGCCAGCAGCCTGACAGGGTCAACTAATGAAAAACTGTTTTTT. Translated: CASSLTGSTNEKLFF. The J gene is TRBJ1-4, the V gene TRBV6-5; 7 bases are shared with TRBD1. Trimming at V came to 6 bases and at J to 0 bases, leaving 4 bases not matched to a gene. Germline V CDR1 and CDR2: MNHEY, SVGAGI. CDR3 length: 15 residues.

The chain joins TRBV5-1 to TRBJ2-3; 9 nucleotides align to TRBD1. CDR1 is SGHRS and CDR2 is YFSETQ in the germline V gene. V lost 3 bases and J lost 0; bases outside the gene matches: 2. The CDR3 has 15 residues. The CDR3 spells CASSYGQGSTDTQYF. The CDR3 bases are TGCGCCAGCAGCTACGGACAGGGGAGCACAGATACGCAGTATTTT.

The chain is built from TRBV6-6 and TRBJ1-1; D call uncertain. The germline V and J ends were trimmed by 6 bases and 6 bases, with 20 bases remaining between them. The CDR3 sequence is 15 residues long. In germline, CDR1 is MNHNY, CDR2 SVGAGI (reference sequence). CDR3 sequence: CASSSPMGITAEAFF. The CDR3 DNA follows: TGTGCCAGCAGCTCCCCCATGGGGATAACGGCTGAAGCTTTCTTT.

CDR3 coding DNA: TGTGCCAGCAAGATGGGACTAGCTTTCGATGAGCAGTTCTTC. Protein: CASKMGLAFDEQFF. The chain is built from TRBV7-2 and TRBJ2-1; TRBD2 matches at 9 bases. CDR3 length equals 14 residues. In germline, CDR1 is SGHTA, CDR2 FQGNSA. V was clipped by 7 bases and J by 8 bases; unmatched bases: 9.

The chain employs TRBV29-1 and TRBJ1-1; D perhaps matches TRBD1 (6 bases). From germline, CDR1 is SQVTM and CDR2 ANQGSEA. The CDR3 length is 13 residues. Between the trimmed V and J ends, which lost 6 bases and 1 base, there was a span of 12 bases. Here the CDR3 DNA reads TGCAGCGTCGCGACACAGGGGAACACTGAAGCTTTCTTT. It encodes CSVATQGNTEAFF. The complete variable domain, with remaining parts taken from reference TRBV29-1 and TRBJ1-1, reads SAVISQKPSRDICQRGTSLTIQCQVDSQVTMMFWYRQQPGQSLTLIATANQGSEATYESGFVIDKFPISRPNLTFSTLTVSNMSPEDSSIYLCSVATQGNTEAFFGQGTRLTVV.

V gene TRBV19 combines with J gene TRBJ2-1, with 7 bases identical to TRBD2. Trimming took 0 bases from V and 10 from J; bases not matched to a gene: 9. The CDR3 is 15 amino acids. Per the germline V gene, CDR1 is LNHDA and CDR2 is SQIVND (reference sequence). The CDR3 coding sequence is TGTGCCAGTAGTATAGATCTGGTCGGGAGGCAGGAGCAGTTCTTC. Its translation is CASSIDLVGRQEQFF.

The chain uses TRBV19 and TRBJ2-3, with a possible D match to TRBD2 (6 bases). This CDR3 contains 11 residues. V lost 6 bases and J lost 9, with 10 bases in between. Germline V gene sequence: CDR1 LNHDA, CDR2 SQIVND (reference sequence). This chain's CDR3 is CASSPGLTQYF. The CDR3 DNA reads TGTGCCAGTAGCCCGGGACTCACGCAGTATTTT. The whole variable domain, filled in from reference TRBV19 and TRBJ2-3, reads DGGITQSPKYLFRKEGQNVTLSCEQNLNHDAMYWYRQDPGQGLRLIYYSQIVNDFQKGDIAEGYSVSREKKESFPLTVTSAQKNPTAFYLCASSPGLTQYFGPGTRLTVL.

The chain uses TRBV2 and TRBJ1-1, with TRBD1 matching over 8 bases. This CDR3 is built from 16 residues. Germline values: CDR1 SNHLY, CDR2 FYNNEI. The ends lost 4 bases at V and 2 bases at J; junction bases unmatched: 9. CDR3 protein: CASSVRQGAGNTEAFF. The CDR3 bases are TGTGCCAGCAGTGTTCGGCAGGGGGCGGGTAACACTGAAGCTTTCTTT.

This clone was seen only once. This rearrangement joins TRBV27 to TRBJ2-7; D remains unclear. The CDR3 has 14 residues. V was shortened by 9 bases and J by 7 bases, with 22 bases between the two germline ends. From germline, CDR1 is MNHEY and CDR2 SMNVEV (reference sequence). In DNA form, the CDR3 reads TGTGCCAGATATTTTAAGATTACCCCCCCAGAGCAGTACTTC. This codes for CARYFKITPPEQYF.

The V call is TRBV7-1, the J call TRBJ1-1; possibly TRBD1 for D (6 bases). TRBV7-1 is identified as an open reading frame with a role that is uncertain. Trimming stripped 4 bases from V and 10 bases from J, with 19 bases between. The CDR3 covers 14 residues. Here the CDR3 reads CASSLAGPQGGAFF. CDR3 sequence (DNA): TGTGCCAGCAGCTTAGCTGGGCCACAGGGAGGAGCTTTCTTT.

J is TRBJ2-7 and V is TRBV27, with 10 nucleotides matching TRBD2. The germline V gene encodes CDR1 MNHEY and CDR2 SMNVEV (reference sequence). V gave up 6 bases and J gave up 0 bases; unmatched junction bases: 8. The CDR3 consists of 16 residues. The CDR3 DNA is TGTGCCAGCAGGTCACCGTCTAGCGGGAGCTCCTACGAGCAGTACTTC. Residues: CASRSPSSGSSYEQYF.

The rearrangement uses TRBV7-9 and TRBJ2-7; D remains ambiguous. Trimming took 1 base from V and 0 from J, leaving 4 bases between them. Germline assignment: CDR1 SEHNR and CDR2 FQNEAQ (reference sequence). This CDR3 is 13 amino acids long. The CDR3, as DNA: TGTGCCAGCAGCTTAGGAGACTCCTACGAGCAGTACTTC. This codes for CASSLGDSYEQYF.

The chain is built from TRBV11-1 and TRBJ2-1; D tentatively fits TRBD1 or TRBD2 (5 bases each). V gave up 1 base and J gave up 6 bases, with 19 bases separating them. From germline, CDR1 is SGHAT and CDR2 FQDESV (reference sequence). This CDR3 spans 17 amino acids. The CDR3 protein is CASSLVGARAYVNEQFF. In nucleotides, the CDR3 is TGTGCCAGCAGCTTAGTTGGGGCGCGGGCGTACGTCAATGAGCAGTTCTTC.

V and J are TRBV28 and TRBJ1-5; 8 nucleotides align to TRBD1. The CDR3 runs 16 residues. Germline V gene data show CDR1 as MDHEN and CDR2 as SYDVKM. V lost 4 bases to trimming and J lost 5 bases; unmatched junction nucleotides: 10. CDR3 sequence reads: CASSSTGTGFDQPQHF. The CDR3 nucleotides read TGTGCCAGCAGTTCCACCGGGACAGGATTCGATCAGCCCCAGCATTTT.

The J gene is TRBJ1-1, the V gene TRBV5-1; D is undetermined. Germline V CDR1 and CDR2: SGHRS, YFSETQ. Trimming pared 0 bases from V and 7 bases from J, leaving 13 bases between. The CDR3 is 14 amino acids. The CDR3 coding sequence is TGCGCCAGCAGCTTGGATCGGGATGGGAGTGAAGCTTTCTTT. Translated, it gives CASSLDRDGSEAFF.

This chain uses TRBV14 with TRBJ1-1; 7 nucleotides match TRBD1. Trimming at V came to 4 bases and at J to 1 base, leaving 3 bases not matched to a gene. This CDR3 comprises 14 residues. Germline values: CDR1 SGHDN, CDR2 FVKESK. The CDR3: CASSPDRANTEAFF. CDR3 DNA: TGTGCCAGCAGCCCCGACAGGGCGAACACTGAAGCTTTCTTT.

This clone was observed a single time. V gene TRBV15 combines with J gene TRBJ1-1; D is unclear. The V and J ends lost 0 bases and 0 bases respectively, with 5 bases between them. Germline V gene lookup returns CDR1 LNHNV and CDR2 YYDKDF (reference sequence). CDR3 size: 14 residues. This CDR3 reads CATSRDLVNTEAFF. In DNA form, the CDR3 reads TGTGCCACCAGCAGAGATCTAGTGAACACTGAAGCTTTCTTT.

The V call is TRBV10-3, the J call TRBJ1-3, with a weak D call TRBD1 (5 bases). Germline V gene data show CDR1 as ENHRY and CDR2 as SYGVKD. The V end lost 3 bases, the J end lost 9 bases, and 9 bases lay between the germline ends. The CDR3 runs 12 residues. The CDR3 DNA sequence: TGTGCCATCAGTGAAAGTGGGGCCACCATATATTTT. It yields the protein CAISESGATIYF.

This chain links TRBV5-8 with TRBJ1-6; D gene uncertain. Between the trimmed V and J ends, which lost 0 bases and 9 bases, there was a span of 13 bases. The CDR3 runs to 15 residues. Germline CDR1 and CDR2: SGHTS and YDEGEE. The chain's CDR3 is CASSLERPGSSPLHF. For the CDR3, the DNA is TGTGCCAGCAGCTTGGAGAGGCCCGGGAGTTCACCCCTCCACTTT. Together with reference TRBV5-8 and TRBJ1-6, the CDR3 gives the full variable domain: EAGVTQSPTHLIKTRGQQATLRCSPISGHTSVYWYQQALGLGLQFLLWYDEGEERNRGNFPPRFSGRQFPNYSSELNVNALELEDSALYLCASSLERPGSSPLHFGNGTRLTVT.

The genes are TRBV5-1 and TRBJ1-4; 7 bases match TRBD1. The CDR3 is 18 residues long. V shed 2 bases and J 7 bases; nucleotides not matched to a gene: 17. The V gene's germline CDR1 is SGHRS and CDR2 YFSETQ. CDR3: CASSFGTAGGGIREKLFF. Here the CDR3 DNA reads TGCGCCAGCAGCTTCGGGACAGCGGGAGGGGGCATTCGTGAAAAACTGTTTTTT.

The chain has TRBV5-1 and TRBJ2-3; D unclear. This CDR3 is built from 12 residues. Trimming pared 0 bases from V and 6 bases from J, leaving 5 bases between. In germline, CDR1 is SGHRS, CDR2 YFSETQ. The CDR3 loop is CASSLDSDTQYF. Here the CDR3 DNA reads TGCGCCAGCAGCTTGGATTCCGATACGCAGTATTTT.